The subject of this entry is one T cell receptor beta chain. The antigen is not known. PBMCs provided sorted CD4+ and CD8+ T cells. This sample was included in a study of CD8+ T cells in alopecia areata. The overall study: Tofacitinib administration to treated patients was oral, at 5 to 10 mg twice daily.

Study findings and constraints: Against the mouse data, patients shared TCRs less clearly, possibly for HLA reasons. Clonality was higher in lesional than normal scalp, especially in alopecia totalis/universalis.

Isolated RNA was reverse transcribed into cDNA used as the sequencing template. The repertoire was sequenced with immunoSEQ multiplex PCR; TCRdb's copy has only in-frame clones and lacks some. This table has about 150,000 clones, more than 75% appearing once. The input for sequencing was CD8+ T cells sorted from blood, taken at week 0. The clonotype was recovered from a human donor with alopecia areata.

CDR3 coding DNA: TGCAGCGTTGAAGACTGGACAGACCGCTATGGCTACACCTTC. This translates into CSVEDWTDRYGYTF. The gene calls are TRBV29-1 and TRBJ1-2; TRBD1 is a possible D gene (6 bases). The V gene lost 0 bases and the J gene lost 4 bases, with 12 bases spanning the gap. The CDR3 length is 14 residues. The germline CDR1 and CDR2 sequences are SQVTM and ANQGSEA.